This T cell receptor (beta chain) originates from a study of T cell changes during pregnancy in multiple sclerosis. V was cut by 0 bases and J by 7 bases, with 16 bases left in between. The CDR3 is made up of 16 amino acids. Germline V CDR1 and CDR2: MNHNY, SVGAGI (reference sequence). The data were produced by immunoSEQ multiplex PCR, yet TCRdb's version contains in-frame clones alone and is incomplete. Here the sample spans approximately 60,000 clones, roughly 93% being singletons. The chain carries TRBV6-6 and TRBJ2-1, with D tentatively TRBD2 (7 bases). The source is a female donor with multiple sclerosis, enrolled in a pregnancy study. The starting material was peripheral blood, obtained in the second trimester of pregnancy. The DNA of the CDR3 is TGTGCCAGCAGTTACTCGTTTAGGGGGGGGCGGAATGAGCAGTTCTTC. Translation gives CASSYSFRGGRNEQFF.